This T cell receptor beta chain comes out of a study of identical twins. Findings of the study overall: Alpha sequences that were out-of-frame and twin-shared showed an excess of low generation probability. Zero-insertion results could be subject to partial confounding by invariant MAIT and iNKT cells.

It was template switching that added a universal primer site, and there were unique molecular identifiers on the cDNA. Each CDR3 protein gets one entry after TCRdb re-called the 5' RACE reads with MiXCR. Among 300,000 to 400,000 distinct CDR3 sequences listed, roughly 12% were seen once. V lost 1 base and J 3 bases, leaving 13 bases between the germline ends. This CDR3 contains 16 residues. Germline CDR1 MGHDK, CDR2 SYGVNS. In regard to this clonotype: As yet, its antigen is unknown.

This same sample was also part of a study on yellow fever vaccine responses in identical twins.

The TCR comes from a woman aged 18-35 years in good health. The sample taken for sequencing was CD8+ T cells sorted from blood. The V and J genes are TRBV25-1 and TRBJ2-1; D is perhaps TRBD1 or TRBD2 (5 bases each). CDR3 in DNA: TGTGCCAGCAGTGAATCCCCGGGGACGGGCTACAATGAGCAGTTCTTC. Translation gives CASSESPGTGYNEQFF.